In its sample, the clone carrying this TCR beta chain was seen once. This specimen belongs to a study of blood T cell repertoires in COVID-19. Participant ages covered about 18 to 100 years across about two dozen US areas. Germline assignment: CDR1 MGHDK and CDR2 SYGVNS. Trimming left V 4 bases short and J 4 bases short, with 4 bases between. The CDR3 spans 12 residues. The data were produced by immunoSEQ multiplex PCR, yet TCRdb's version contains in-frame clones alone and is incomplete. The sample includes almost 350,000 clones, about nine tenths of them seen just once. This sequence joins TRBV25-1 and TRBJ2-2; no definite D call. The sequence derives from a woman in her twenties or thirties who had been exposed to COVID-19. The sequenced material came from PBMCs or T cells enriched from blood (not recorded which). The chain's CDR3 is CASSVSTGELFF. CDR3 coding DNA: TGTGCCAGCAGTGTATCCACCGGGGAGCTGTTTTTT.